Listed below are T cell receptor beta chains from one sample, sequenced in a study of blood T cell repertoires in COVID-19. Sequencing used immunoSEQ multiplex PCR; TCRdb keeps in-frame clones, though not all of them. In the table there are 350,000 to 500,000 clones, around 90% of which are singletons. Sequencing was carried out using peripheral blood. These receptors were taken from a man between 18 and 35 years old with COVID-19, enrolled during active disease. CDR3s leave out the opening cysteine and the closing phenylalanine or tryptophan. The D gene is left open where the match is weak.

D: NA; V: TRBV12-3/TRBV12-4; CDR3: ASSFPGAGELF
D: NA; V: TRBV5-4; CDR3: ASSSVVRGELF
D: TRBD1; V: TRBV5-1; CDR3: ASSGGTDNEKLF
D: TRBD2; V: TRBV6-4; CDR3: ASSDSLAGYNEQF
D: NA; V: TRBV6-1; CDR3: ASSEFGDTTYEQY
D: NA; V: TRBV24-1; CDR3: ATSEPAVNEQF
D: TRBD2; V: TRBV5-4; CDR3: ASSQTIAGGSYNEQF
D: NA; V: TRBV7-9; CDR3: ASTASSGETQY
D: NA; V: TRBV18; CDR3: ASSPPMEVDTQY
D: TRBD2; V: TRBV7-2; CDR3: ASSLAGGGVETQY
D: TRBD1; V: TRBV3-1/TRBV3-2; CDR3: ASSQGTGGSLSGNTIY
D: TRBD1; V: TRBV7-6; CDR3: ASSLGGQGAQETQY
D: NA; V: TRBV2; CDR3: ASRAGFTDTQY
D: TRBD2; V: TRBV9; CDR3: ASSAGAGVLGETQY
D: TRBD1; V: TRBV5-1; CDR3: ASRTGTGNEKLF
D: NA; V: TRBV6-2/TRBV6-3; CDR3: ASSFARNTGELF
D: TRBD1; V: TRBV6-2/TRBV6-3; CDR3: ASSPEGQGAYYGYT
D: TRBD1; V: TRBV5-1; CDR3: ASSRDRGRGDTQY
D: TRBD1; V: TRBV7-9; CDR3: ASSLLGQGSNGYT
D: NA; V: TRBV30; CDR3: AWSPGIGYT
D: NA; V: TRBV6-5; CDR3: ATLSLYEQY
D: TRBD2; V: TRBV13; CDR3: ASSYGGGGVDTQY
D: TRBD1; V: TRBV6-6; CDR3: ASRGQDYEQY
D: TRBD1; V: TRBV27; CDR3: ASRLTGEPRFNQPQH